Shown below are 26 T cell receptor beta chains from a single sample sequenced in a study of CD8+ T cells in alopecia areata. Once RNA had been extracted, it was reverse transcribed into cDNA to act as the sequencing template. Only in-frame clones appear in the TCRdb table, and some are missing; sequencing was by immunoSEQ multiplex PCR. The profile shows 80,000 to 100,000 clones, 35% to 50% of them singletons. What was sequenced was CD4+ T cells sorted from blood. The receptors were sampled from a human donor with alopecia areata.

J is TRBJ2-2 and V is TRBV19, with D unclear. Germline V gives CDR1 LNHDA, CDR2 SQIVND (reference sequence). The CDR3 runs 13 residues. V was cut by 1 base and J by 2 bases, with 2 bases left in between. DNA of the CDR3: TGTGCCAGTAGTATAGGAAACACCGGGGAGCTGTTTTTT. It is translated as CASSIGNTGELFF.

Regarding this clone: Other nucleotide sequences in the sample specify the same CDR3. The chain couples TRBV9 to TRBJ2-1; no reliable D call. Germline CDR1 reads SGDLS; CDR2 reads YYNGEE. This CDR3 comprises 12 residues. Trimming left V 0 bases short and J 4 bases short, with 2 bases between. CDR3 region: CASSVGYNEQFF. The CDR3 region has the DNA TGTGCCAGCAGCGTAGGGTACAATGAGCAGTTCTTC.

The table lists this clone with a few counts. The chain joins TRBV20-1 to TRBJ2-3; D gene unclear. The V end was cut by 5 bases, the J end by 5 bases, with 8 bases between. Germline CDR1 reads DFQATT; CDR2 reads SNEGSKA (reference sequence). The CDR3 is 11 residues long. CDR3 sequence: CSAARRDTQYF. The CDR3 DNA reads TGCAGTGCTGCTCGTCGAGATACGCAGTATTTT.

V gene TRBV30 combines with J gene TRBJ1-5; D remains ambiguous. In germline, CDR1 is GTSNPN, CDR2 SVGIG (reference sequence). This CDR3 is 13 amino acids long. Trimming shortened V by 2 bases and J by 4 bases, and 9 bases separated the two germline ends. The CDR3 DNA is TGTGCCTGGAGTCTTGGTGAGAATCAGCCCCAGCATTTT. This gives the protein CAWSLGENQPQHF.

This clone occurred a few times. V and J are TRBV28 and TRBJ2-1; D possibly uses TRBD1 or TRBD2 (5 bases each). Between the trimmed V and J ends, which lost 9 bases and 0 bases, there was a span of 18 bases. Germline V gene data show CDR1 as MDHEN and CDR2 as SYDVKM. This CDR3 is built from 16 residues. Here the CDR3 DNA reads TGTGCCAGTCGGGACGGTAGCGCGAGCTCCTACAATGAGCAGTTCTTC. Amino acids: CASRDGSASSYNEQFF.

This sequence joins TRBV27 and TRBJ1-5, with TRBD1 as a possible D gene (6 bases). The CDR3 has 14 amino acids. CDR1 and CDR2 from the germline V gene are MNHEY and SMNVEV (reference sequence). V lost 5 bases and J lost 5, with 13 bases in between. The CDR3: CASSPRTADQPQHF. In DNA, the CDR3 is TGTGCCAGCAGTCCCCGGACAGCAGATCAGCCCCAGCATTTT.

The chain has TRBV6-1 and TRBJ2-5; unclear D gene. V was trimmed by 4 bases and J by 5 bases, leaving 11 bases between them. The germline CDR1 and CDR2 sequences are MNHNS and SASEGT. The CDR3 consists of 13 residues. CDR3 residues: CASSGSRGETQYF. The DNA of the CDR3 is TGTGCCAGCAGTGGTAGTAGAGGCGAGACCCAGTACTTC.

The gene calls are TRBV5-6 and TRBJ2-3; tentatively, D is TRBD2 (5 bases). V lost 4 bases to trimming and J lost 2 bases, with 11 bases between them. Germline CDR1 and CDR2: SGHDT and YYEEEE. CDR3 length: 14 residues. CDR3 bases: TGTGCCAGCAGCCCGGACTTCTCCACAGATACGCAGTATTTT. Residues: CASSPDFSTDTQYF. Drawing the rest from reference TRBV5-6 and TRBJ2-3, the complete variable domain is DAGVTQSPTHLIKTRGQQVTLRCSPKSGHDTVSWYQQALGQGPQFIFQYYEEEERQRGNFPDRFSGHQFPNYSSELNVNALLLGDSALYLCASSPDFSTDTQYFGPGTRLTVL.

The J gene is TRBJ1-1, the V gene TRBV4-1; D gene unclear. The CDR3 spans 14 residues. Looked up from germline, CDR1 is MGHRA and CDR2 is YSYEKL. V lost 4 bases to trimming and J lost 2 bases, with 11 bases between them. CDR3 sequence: CASSLLPHNTEAFF. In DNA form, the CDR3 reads TGCGCCAGCAGCCTCCTCCCCCATAACACTGAAGCTTTCTTT.

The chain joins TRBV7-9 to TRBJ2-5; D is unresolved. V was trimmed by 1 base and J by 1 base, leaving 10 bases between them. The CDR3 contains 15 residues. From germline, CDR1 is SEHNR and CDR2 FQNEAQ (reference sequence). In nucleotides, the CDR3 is TGTGCCAGCAGCTTAGTCCTGGACGGCCAAGAGACCCAGTACTTC. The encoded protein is CASSLVLDGQETQYF.

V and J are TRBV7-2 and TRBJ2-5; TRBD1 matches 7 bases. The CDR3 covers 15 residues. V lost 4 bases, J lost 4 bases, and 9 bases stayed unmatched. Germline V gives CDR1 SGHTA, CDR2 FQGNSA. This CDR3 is CASSSGQAGRETQYF. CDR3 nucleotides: TGTGCCAGCAGCTCCGGACAGGCAGGGAGAGAGACCCAGTACTTC.

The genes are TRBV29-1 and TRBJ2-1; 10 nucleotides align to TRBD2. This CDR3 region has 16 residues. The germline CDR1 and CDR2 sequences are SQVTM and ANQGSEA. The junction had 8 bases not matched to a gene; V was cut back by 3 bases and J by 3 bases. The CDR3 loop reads CSVDVWVAGGYNEQFF. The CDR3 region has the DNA TGCAGCGTTGATGTTTGGGTAGCGGGAGGCTACAATGAGCAGTTCTTC.

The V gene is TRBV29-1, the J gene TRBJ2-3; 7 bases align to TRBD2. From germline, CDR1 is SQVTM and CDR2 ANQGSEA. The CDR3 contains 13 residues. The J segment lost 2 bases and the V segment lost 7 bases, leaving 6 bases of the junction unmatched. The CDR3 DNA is TGCAGCGCTCTAGGGACTATCACAGATACGCAGTATTTT. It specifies CSALGTITDTQYF.

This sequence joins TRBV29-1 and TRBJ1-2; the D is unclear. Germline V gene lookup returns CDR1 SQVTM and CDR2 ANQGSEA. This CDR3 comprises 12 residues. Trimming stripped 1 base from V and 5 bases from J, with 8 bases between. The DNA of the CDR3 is TGCAGCGTTGAAGGGCACGGGTATGGCTACACCTTC. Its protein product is CSVEGHGYGYTF.

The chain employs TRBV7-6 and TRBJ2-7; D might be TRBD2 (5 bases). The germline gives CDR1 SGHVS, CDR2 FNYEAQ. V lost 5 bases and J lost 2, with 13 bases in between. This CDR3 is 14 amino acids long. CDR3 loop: CASSEGLETYEQYF. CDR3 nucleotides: TGTGCCAGCAGCGAAGGACTGGAAACCTACGAGCAGTACTTC.

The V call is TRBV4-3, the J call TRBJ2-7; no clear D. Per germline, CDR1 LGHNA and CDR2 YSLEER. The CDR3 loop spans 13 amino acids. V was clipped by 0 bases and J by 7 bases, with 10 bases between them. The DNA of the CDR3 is TGCGCCAGCAGCCAAGACGTGGGTCGGGAGCAGTACTTC. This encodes CASSQDVGREQYF.

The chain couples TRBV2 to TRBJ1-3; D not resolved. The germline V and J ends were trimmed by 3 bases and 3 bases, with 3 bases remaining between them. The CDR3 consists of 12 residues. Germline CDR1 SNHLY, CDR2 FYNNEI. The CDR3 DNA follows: TGTGCCAGCAGTGAGTTTGGAAACACCATATATTTT. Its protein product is CASSEFGNTIYF.

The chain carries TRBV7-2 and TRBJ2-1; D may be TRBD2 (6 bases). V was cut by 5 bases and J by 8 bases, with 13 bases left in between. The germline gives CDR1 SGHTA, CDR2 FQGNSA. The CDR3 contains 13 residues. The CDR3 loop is CASSQELADEQFF. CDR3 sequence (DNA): TGTGCCAGCAGCCAAGAACTAGCAGATGAGCAGTTCTTC.

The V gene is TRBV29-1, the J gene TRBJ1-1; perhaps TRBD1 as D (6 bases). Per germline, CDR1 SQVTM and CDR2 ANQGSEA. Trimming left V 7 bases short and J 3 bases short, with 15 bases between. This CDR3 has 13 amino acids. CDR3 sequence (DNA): TGCAGCGCCCAGACAGGTATGGACACTGAAGCTTTCTTT. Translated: CSAQTGMDTEAFF.

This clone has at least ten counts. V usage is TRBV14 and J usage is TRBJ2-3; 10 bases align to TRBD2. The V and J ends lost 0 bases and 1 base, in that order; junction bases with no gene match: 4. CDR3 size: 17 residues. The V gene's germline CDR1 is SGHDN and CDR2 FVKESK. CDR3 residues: CASSQELAGTRTDTQYF. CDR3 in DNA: TGTGCCAGCAGCCAAGAACTAGCGGGGACCCGCACAGATACGCAGTATTTT.

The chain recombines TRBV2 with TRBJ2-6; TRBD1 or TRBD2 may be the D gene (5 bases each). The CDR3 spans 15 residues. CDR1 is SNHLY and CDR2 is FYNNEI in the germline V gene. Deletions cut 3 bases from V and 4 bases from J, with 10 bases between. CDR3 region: CASSEGVSGANVLTF. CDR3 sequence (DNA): TGTGCCAGCAGTGAGGGGGTTTCCGGGGCCAACGTCCTGACTTTC.

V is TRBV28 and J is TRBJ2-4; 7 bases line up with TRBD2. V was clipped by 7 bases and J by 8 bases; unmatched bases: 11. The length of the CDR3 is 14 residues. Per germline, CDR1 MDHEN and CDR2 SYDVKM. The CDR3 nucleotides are TGTGCCAGCACCTTCGGGGGGAAGAGGGACATTCAGTACTTC. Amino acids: CASTFGGKRDIQYF. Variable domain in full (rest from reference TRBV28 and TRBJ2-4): DVKVTQSSRYLVKRTGEKVFLECVQDMDHENMFWYRQDPGLGLRLIYFSYDVKMKEKGDIPEGYSVSREKKERFSLILESASTNQTSMYLCASTFGGKRDIQYFGAGTRLSVL.

CDR3 in amino acids: CASSLAGASGSYEQYF. CDR3 coding DNA: TGTGCCAGCAGTTTAGCGGGGGCTAGCGGGAGTTACGAGCAGTACTTC. This chain uses TRBV28 with TRBJ2-7, with 10 bases lining up with TRBD2. V lost 2 bases and J lost 4; bases outside the gene matches: 8. This CDR3 spans 16 amino acids. Germline CDR1 reads MDHEN; CDR2 reads SYDVKM.

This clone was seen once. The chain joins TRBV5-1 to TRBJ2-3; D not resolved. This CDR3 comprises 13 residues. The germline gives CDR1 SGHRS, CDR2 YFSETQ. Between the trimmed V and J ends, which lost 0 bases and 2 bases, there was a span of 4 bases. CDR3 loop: CASSLEVTDTQYF. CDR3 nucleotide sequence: TGCGCCAGCAGCTTGGAGGTCACAGATACGCAGTATTTT.

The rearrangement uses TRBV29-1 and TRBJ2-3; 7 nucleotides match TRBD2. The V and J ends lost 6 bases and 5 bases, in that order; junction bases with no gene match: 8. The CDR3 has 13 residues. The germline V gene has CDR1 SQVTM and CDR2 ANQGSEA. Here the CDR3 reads CSVRGGSRDTQYF. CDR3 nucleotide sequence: TGCAGCGTGAGGGGCGGGAGTAGAGATACGCAGTATTTT.

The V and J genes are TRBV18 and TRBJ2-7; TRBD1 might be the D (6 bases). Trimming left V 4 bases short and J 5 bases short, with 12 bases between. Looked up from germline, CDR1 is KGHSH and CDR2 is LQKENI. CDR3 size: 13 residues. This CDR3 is CASSQQGWDEQYF. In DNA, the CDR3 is TGTGCCAGCTCACAGCAGGGGTGGGACGAGCAGTACTTC.